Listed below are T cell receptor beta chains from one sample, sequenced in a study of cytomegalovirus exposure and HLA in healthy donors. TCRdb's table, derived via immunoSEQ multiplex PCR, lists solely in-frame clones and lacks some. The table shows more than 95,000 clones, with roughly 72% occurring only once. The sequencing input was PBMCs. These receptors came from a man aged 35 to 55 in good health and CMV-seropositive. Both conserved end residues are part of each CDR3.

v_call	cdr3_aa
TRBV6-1	CASSAQGFGQPQHF
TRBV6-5	CASSSRGGQETQYF
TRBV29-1	CSVLRQPSSYEQYF
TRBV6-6	CASSPDRGGYTF
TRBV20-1	CSAEQKEAFF
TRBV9	CASSVGGRVENQPQHF
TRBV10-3	CAISEKRGDEQYF
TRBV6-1	CASTKLAAFEYEQYF
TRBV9	CASSVEDNPYEQYF
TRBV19	CASSMTFRSNEKLFF
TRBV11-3	CASSTPLTGHNTGELFF
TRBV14	CASSQVLGGPYEQYF
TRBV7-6	CASSLGGIGQETQYF
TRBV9	CASSVARGSHEQYF
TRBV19	CASSIVGRGPSNQPQHF
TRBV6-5	CASSYDKTGWETQYF
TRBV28	CASHTLGEEYF
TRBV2	CASSGTDPYGYTF
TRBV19	CASSPRQGASGQPQHF
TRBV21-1	CASSTDRPNEKLFF
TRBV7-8	CASSARVAGELFF
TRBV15	CATSSRDRLGNQPQHF
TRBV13	CASSSGRTEAFF
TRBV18	CASSPRTGNGNTIYF
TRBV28	CASSLLSREGGTQYF
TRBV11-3	CASSRGGARNPDTQYF
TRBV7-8	CASSSGLVPYEQYF
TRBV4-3	CASSQAPGQGASGQYF
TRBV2	CASRTGAPETQYF